The 8 T cell receptor beta chains below all came from one sample that was sequenced in a study of response to subunit inactivated influenza vaccine listed by TCRdb under 2018. The method was RT-PCR. Sequencing was carried out with an Illumina HiSeq 2500. The raw public data were reprocessed by TCRdb itself: fastp quality trimming at Q25, MiXCR clonotype calling, in-frame beta chains only. Under each unique CDR3 protein, matching rows form one entry showing the most common genes and DNA. This sample holds 400,000 to 550,000 distinct CDR3 sequences; 25% were observed only once. The top ten hold approximately 2% of the sample. Source: CD4+ T cells sorted from PBMCs, taken around 5 days after vaccination. The receptors were gathered from a man aged 50-60 years who received an inactivated influenza vaccine. Donor details come from another sample of the same person, matched by shared clones.

A few counts support this clonotype. The CDR3 here is CSAGGNRGGNEQFF. The CDR3 DNA reads TGCAGTGCCGGGGGGAACAGGGGGGGAAATGAGCAGTTCTTC. The rearrangement joins TRBV20-1 to TRBJ2-1, with D tentatively TRBD1 (8 bases). Germline V gene lookup returns CDR1 DFQATT and CDR2 SNEGSKA (reference sequence). Trimming left V 6 bases short and J 7 bases short, with 19 bases between. CDR3 length: 14 residues.

The table lists this clonotype with a few counts. V and J are TRBV7-2 and TRBJ2-2; 7 bases match TRBD1. Germline CDR1 reads SGHTA; CDR2 reads FQGNSA. V lost 5 bases, J lost 6 bases, and 9 bases stayed unmatched. The CDR3 length is 15 residues. The CDR3 region is CASSPRGGASGELFF. CDR3 DNA: TGTGCCAGCAGCCCTCGAGGGGGCGCATCCGGGGAGCTGTTTTTT.

This clonotype was detected only a few times. This chain uses TRBV4-2 with TRBJ2-7; D remains ambiguous. The V gene lost 2 bases and the J gene lost 6 bases, with 14 bases spanning the gap. The CDR3 runs to 14 residues. Looked up from germline, CDR1 is LGHNA and CDR2 is YNFKEQ. The CDR3: CASSQSSFGSEQYF. The CDR3 DNA reads TGTGCCAGCAGCCAATCATCCTTTGGATCCGAGCAGTACTTC.

This clonotype was seen a handful of times. The chain couples TRBV28 to TRBJ2-1; D ambiguous. Germline CDR1 MDHEN, CDR2 SYDVKM. The CDR3 totals 13 residues. V lost 6 bases, J lost 13 bases, and 19 bases lay in between. The CDR3 region has the DNA TGTGCCAGCAGAGGTCCAACTCAAAGCTTACAGTTCTTC. Translated, it gives CASRGPTQSLQFF.

There are a few counts of this clonotype. The gene calls are TRBV11-1 and TRBJ2-7; D might be TRBD1 (6 bases). Germline CDR1 and CDR2: SGHAT and FQDESV (reference sequence). The CDR3 sequence is 14 residues long. Trimming removed 3 bases from V and 6 bases from J, with 15 bases in between. The CDR3 here is CASSLVGGGGEQYF. CDR3 nucleotides: TGTGCCAGCAGCTTGGTAGGGGGTGGCGGCGAGCAGTACTTC. Combining the CDR3 with reference TRBV11-1 and TRBJ2-7 gives the whole variable domain EAEVAQSPRYKITEKSQAVAFWCDPISGHATLYWYRQILGQGPELLVQFQDESVVDDSQLPKDRFSAERLKGVDSTLKIQPAELGDSAMYLCASSLVGGGGEQYFGPGTRLTVT.

This clonotype was seen only a few times. The chain has TRBV20-1 and TRBJ2-5; 8 nucleotides match TRBD1. CDR1 and CDR2 from the germline V gene are DFQATT and SNEGSKA (reference sequence). V lost 4 bases and J lost 3; bases outside the gene matches: 4. CDR3 size: 13 residues. CDR3 region: CSATRTGKETQYF. CDR3 nucleotides: TGCAGTGCTACACGGACAGGGAAAGAGACCCAGTACTTC.

CDR3 sequence (DNA): TGTGCTTCGAGCGGGAGGGTAAACGAGCAGTACTTC. Residues: CASSGRVNEQYF. V and J are TRBV28 and TRBJ2-7; TRBD2 aligns across 10 bases. Germline CDR1 and CDR2: MDHEN and SYDVKM. This CDR3 spans 12 amino acids.

This clonotype was counted ten times or more. V gene TRBV12-3 or TRBV12-4 combines with J gene TRBJ2-7; the match to TRBD2 covers 13 bases. V gave up 5 bases and J gave up 7 bases; unmatched junction bases: 11. This CDR3 is built from 16 residues. CDR3 residues: CASSPIRTSGGKEQYF. The CDR3 nucleotides read TGTGCCAGCAGTCCTATTAGGACTAGCGGGGGAAAGGAGCAGTACTTC.